This record looks at one T cell receptor (beta chain) sequence and its context. In the study's own analysis: Estimated nucleated cell counts came from reference gene primer amplification. The method was immunoSEQ multiplex PCR; TCRdb's version includes in-frame clones alone and lacks a portion of them. V, J and clone size derive from that table, while D and trimming were established from the DNA sequence. The repertoire holds 150,000 to 200,000 clones, with about nine tenths as singletons. This specimen belongs to a study of blood T cell repertoires in COVID-19. Study at large: T cells, B-cell-depleted T cells, or PBMCs supplied cDNA or gDNA.

With V trimmed by 4 bases and J by 2 bases, 2 bases remained unmatched. This CDR3 is 13 amino acids long. CDR1 and CDR2 from the germline V gene are SQVTM and ANQGSEA. The source material was peripheral blood. This chain uses TRBV29-1 with TRBJ2-1, with 7 bases matching TRBD2. The receptor's source is a man aged 18 to 30 with acute or convalescent COVID-19. CDR3 loop: CSVATSAYNEQFF. The DNA of the CDR3 is TGCAGCGTTGCTACTAGCGCCTACAATGAGCAGTTCTTC.